This TCR beta chain was retrieved from a study of identical twins (dated by TCRdb to 2016 to 2017). Regarding the study in general: TCR alpha and beta repertoires from monozygotic twins, unrelated adults of various ages and cord blood were deep-sequenced to test whether fetal clonotypes persist. To rule out contamination, the twin experiments were replicated at different times with different library preparation protocols.

V drops 1 base and J drops 5 bases, leaving 11 bases in between. The CDR3 runs 14 amino acids, cysteine and phenylalanine included. CDR3 DNA only is kept here, 42 bases in frame from base 1. In the germline V gene, CDR1 corresponds to SGHTA and CDR2 to FQGNSA. Libraries were made using 5' RACE. Instrument used: Illumina HiSeq 2000. Template switching added a universal primer binding site, and the final cDNA carried a unique molecular identifier that allowed TCR cDNA molecules to be counted accurately. Specific primers in the conserved constant-segment region were used to synthesize first-strand cDNA for the TCR alpha and beta chains. Each cDNA library was double barcoded, with a SMART-Mk sample barcode plus Illumina barcodes, to control for contamination. Two successive PCR steps introduced TruSeq adapter sequences along with Illumina sample barcodes. The Illumina HiSeq platform was used with custom primers to sequence TCR alpha and beta cDNA libraries. As for how the authors treated the data: Unique molecular identifiers were extracted from raw reads with MiGEC, and CDR3 positions were determined with MiXCR. For each individual, recombination models were inferred using an EM algorithm with the repgenHMM and IGoR tools. The tcR package in R was used for shared clonotype analysis, with sharing normalized by the product of cloneset sizes. Out-of-frame nonproductive sequences were analyzed to study raw recombination free of thymic and clonal selection effects. TCRdb reworked the public reads: Q25 trimming with fastp, MiXCR clone assembly, productive beta chains retained. CDR3 protein sequences are deduplicated, and each keeps its most common genes and DNA. The authors' filters were not applied to this entry. The table for this sample lists some 1,600,000 distinct CDR3 sequences; under 35% of them were counted only once. Of the sample, more than 0.25% is held by the ten largest clones.

Comment on this clonotype: Its specific antigen is unknown. Base qualities were left out, and no much larger clone turns up one base away.

General findings and caveats noted by the study authors: Recombination models systematically underestimated out-of-frame TCR alpha sharing in monozygotic twins but agreed with sharing between unrelated individuals. Invariant T cells such as MAIT and iNKT could partly confound zero-insertion analyses, though diverse VJ usage argued against this for most clonotypes. Compared with coincidental sharing between unrelated individuals, out-of-frame TCR alpha sequences shared between twins had an excess of sequences with low generation probability. The excess sharing between twins in beta out-of-frame sequences was weaker because fewer shared sequences reduced the signal-to-noise ratio. Abundant cord blood beta clonotypes had fewer insertions, young adult naive repertoires showed a similar but weaker trend, and memory repertoires showed no such trend. Because the same donors could not be followed over many years, conclusions were based on cross-sectional statistical analysis.

Only healthy Caucasian donors were included. The sequenced sample consisted of cord blood. Recombination connected TRBV7-2 to TRBJ1-2; no confident D gene assignment can be made. This receptor was obtained from a newborn girl in good health. The bases read TGTGCCAGCAGCTTAGTAAGCAGGCTGTATGGCTACACCTTC. The translation is CASSLVSRLYGYTF. Beyond the CDR3, the reference TRBV7-2 and TRBJ1-2 genes provide the residues; the full variable domain reads: GAGVSQSPSNKVTEKGKDVELRCDPISGHTALYWYRQSLGQGLEFLIYFQGNSAPDKSGLPSDRFSAERTGGSVSTLTIQRTQQEDSAVYLCASSLVSRLYGYTFGSGTRLTVV.